Following are 20 T cell receptor beta chains from one sample sequenced in a study of blood T cell repertoires in COVID-19. Data came from immunoSEQ multiplex PCR; TCRdb stores just in-frame clones and leaves some out. Here the sample spans 200,000 to 300,000 clones, nearly 90% being singletons. The material sequenced was peripheral blood. These receptors came from a human donor in a cohort sampled during active COVID-19.

This chain connects TRBV28 to TRBJ2-7; TRBD1 matches at 8 bases. V dropped 6 bases and J dropped 7; count of bases not matched to a gene: 11. The CDR3 runs to 14 residues. Per germline, CDR1 MDHEN and CDR2 SYDVKM. The CDR3 loop reads CASRIYRGDSEQYF. CDR3 bases: TGTGCCAGCAGGATCTACAGGGGGGACTCAGAGCAGTACTTC. Supplemented by reference TRBV28 and TRBJ2-7, the full variable domain reads DVKVTQSSRYLVKRTGEKVFLECVQDMDHENMFWYRQDPGLGLRLIYFSYDVKMKEKGDIPEGYSVSREKKERFSLILESASTNQTSMYLCASRIYRGDSEQYFGPGTRLTVT.

The rearrangement uses TRBV7-2 and TRBJ1-2; TRBD1 matches at 8 bases. The length of the CDR3 is 15 residues. Per germline, CDR1 SGHTA and CDR2 FQGNSA. Germline trimming cut 2 bases from V and 4 bases from J; bases unmatched to any gene: 6. The CDR3, as DNA: TGTGCCAGCAGCTTATCAGGGGGCGGAGGCTATGGCTACACCTTC. Its protein is CASSLSGGGGYGYTF.

V is TRBV4-1 and J is TRBJ1-1; tentative D call: TRBD1 (6 bases). CDR3 size: 15 residues. The V end was cut by 6 bases, the J end by 3 bases, with 17 bases between. Looked up from germline, CDR1 is MGHRA and CDR2 is YSYEKL. CDR3 sequence (DNA): TGCGCCAGCAGTTTACAGGGAAGCGAAGACACTGAAGCTTTCTTT. Protein sequence: CASSLQGSEDTEAFF.

The CDR3, as DNA: TGTGCCAGCTCACTCTCGGGGGGCTCCACTGAAGCTTTCTTT. It is translated as CASSLSGGSTEAFF. This chain joins TRBV18 and TRBJ1-1, with D maybe TRBD1 (6 bases). The CDR3 runs 14 residues. V was trimmed by 4 bases and J by 4 bases, leaving 13 bases between them. Per germline, CDR1 KGHSH and CDR2 LQKENI.

V and J are TRBV4-1 and TRBJ2-3; possibly TRBD1 for D (5 bases). The germline V and J ends were trimmed by 0 bases and 0 bases, with 10 bases remaining between them. Germline lookup yields CDR1 MGHRA and CDR2 YSYEKL. The CDR3 is 16 amino acids. CDR3 loop: CASSQDGARSTDTQYF. CDR3 DNA sequence: TGCGCCAGCAGCCAAGATGGGGCGAGGAGCACAGATACGCAGTATTTT.

The rearrangement uses TRBV27 and TRBJ2-5, with D uncertain. CDR3 length: 15 residues. Trimming removed 6 bases at V and 2 bases at J, with 16 bases between. Germline CDR1 and CDR2: MNHEY and SMNVEV (reference sequence). CDR3 sequence: CASSPTDPRQETQYF. CDR3 DNA sequence: TGTGCCAGCAGCCCCACAGATCCACGGCAAGAGACCCAGTACTTC.

The rearrangement uses TRBV9 and TRBJ1-1; the D gene is possibly TRBD1 (5 bases). Trimming stripped 7 bases from V and 5 bases from J, with 12 bases between. CDR1 is SGDLS and CDR2 is YYNGEE in the germline V gene. The CDR3 extends over 12 amino acids. Written as DNA, the CDR3 is TGTGCCAGCGGGAGGGGCGAGACTGAAGCTTTCTTT. It codes for CASGRGETEAFF.

The rearrangement joins TRBV10-3 to TRBJ2-4; tentatively, D is TRBD2 (5 bases). CDR1 and CDR2 from the germline V gene are ENHRY and SYGVKD. Trimming removed 5 bases from V and 4 bases from J, with 24 bases in between. The CDR3 consists of 18 residues. CDR3 protein: CAISTTPPEGRAKNIQYF. In DNA, the CDR3 is TGTGCCATCAGTACTACACCCCCCGAGGGCAGAGCTAAAAACATTCAGTACTTC.

The chain links TRBV5-1 to TRBJ2-1, with a tentative D call TRBD1 (6 bases). In germline, CDR1 is SGHRS, CDR2 YFSETQ. This CDR3 contains 18 residues. V was clipped by 0 bases and J by 5 bases, with 21 bases between them. Here the CDR3 DNA reads TGCGCCAGCAGCTTGGGGTGGGGACAAAAAAGAGGGCACAATGAGCAGTTCTTC. The encoded protein is CASSLGWGQKRGHNEQFF.

The V call is TRBV4-3, the J call TRBJ2-7; a possible D gene is TRBD1 (6 bases). This CDR3 has 15 residues. The germline gives CDR1 LGHNA, CDR2 YSLEER. V dropped 0 bases and J dropped 3 bases, with 12 bases sitting between them. CDR3 in amino acids: CASSQDWAGDYEQYF. CDR3 DNA: TGCGCCAGCAGCCAAGATTGGGCAGGGGACTACGAGCAGTACTTC.

This clone was counted only a few times. The V and J genes are TRBV9 and TRBJ2-7; TRBD1 aligns across 8 bases. Germline V gene data show CDR1 as SGDLS and CDR2 as YYNGEE. CDR3 length equals 15 residues. J was trimmed by 1 base and V by 4 bases; bases with no gene match: 7. CDR3 sequence: CASSPRTGSSYEQYF. The CDR3 nucleotides are TGTGCCAGCAGCCCCCGGACAGGGAGTTCCTACGAGCAGTACTTC. The variable domain in full, with the rest retrieved from reference TRBV9 and TRBJ2-7, is DSGVTQTPKHLITATGQRVTLRCSPRSGDLSVYWYQQSLDQGLQFLIQYYNGEERAKGNILERFSAQQFPDLHSELNLSSLELGDSALYFCASSPRTGSSYEQYFGPGTRLTVT.

The chain links TRBV6-5 to TRBJ2-7; 7 nucleotides line up with TRBD1. The CDR3 length is 14 residues. Germline loops: CDR1 MNHEY, CDR2 SVGAGI. The trim removed 0 bases at V and 6 bases at J, leaving 5 bases unmatched. The CDR3 reads CASSYSTYRGEQYF. The CDR3 region has the DNA TGTGCCAGCAGTTACTCTACATACAGGGGCGAGCAGTACTTC.

This clone was recorded only once. CDR3: CASSPQAPALGTYEQYF. In DNA form, the CDR3 reads TGTGCCAGCTCACCACAGGCGCCAGCCCTAGGCACCTACGAGCAGTACTTC. The chain is built from TRBV18 and TRBJ2-7; unclear D gene. CDR3 length: 17 amino acids. Germline CDR1 KGHSH, CDR2 LQKENI. Trimming took 1 base from V and 2 from J, leaving 18 bases between them.

A few counts support this clone. The gene calls are TRBV27 and TRBJ2-7; 10 bases align to TRBD1. Germline V gene lookup returns CDR1 MNHEY and CDR2 SMNVEV (reference sequence). The ends lost 5 bases at V and 0 bases at J; junction bases unmatched: 7. The CDR3 loop spans 16 amino acids. Here the CDR3 reads CASSKRTGGISYEQYF. The CDR3 coding sequence is TGTGCCAGCAGTAAAAGGACAGGGGGAATCTCCTACGAGCAGTACTTC.

This chain links TRBV5-6 with TRBJ1-2; 7 bases map to TRBD1. V was clipped by 2 bases and J by 4 bases; unmatched bases: 5. Looked up from germline, CDR1 is SGHDT and CDR2 is YYEEEE. CDR3 length: 14 amino acids. CDR3 region: CASSFPDRTYGYTF. The CDR3 nucleotides are TGTGCCAGCAGCTTCCCGGACAGGACCTATGGCTACACCTTC.

The chain recombines TRBV24-1 with TRBJ1-4; D is ambiguous. V was trimmed by 5 bases and J by 4 bases, leaving 10 bases between them. The CDR3 consists of 14 residues. Per germline, CDR1 KGHDR and CDR2 SFDVKD. The CDR3 bases are TGTGCCACCAGTGCTCCAGGAATTAATGAAAAACTGTTTTTT. It codes for CATSAPGINEKLFF.

The chain has TRBV4-3 and TRBJ2-4, with D perhaps TRBD2 (7 bases). Germline CDR1 and CDR2: LGHNA and YSLEER. V lost 0 bases, J lost 3 bases, and 18 bases lay in between. The CDR3 runs to 18 residues. In DNA, the CDR3 is TGCGCCAGCAGCCAAGATCTAGGGGGGCCGGGGGGCAAAAACATTCAGTACTTC. Translating it yields CASSQDLGGPGGKNIQYF.

This chain uses TRBV5-1 with TRBJ1-4; D is possibly TRBD1 (5 bases). V shed 4 bases and J shed 0 bases, with 10 bases lying between them. The CDR3 is 15 amino acids. Germline lookup yields CDR1 SGHRS and CDR2 YFSETQ. The CDR3 loop is CASSLTAATNEKLFF. CDR3 bases: TGCGCCAGCAGCCTGACAGCTGCAACTAATGAAAAACTGTTTTTT.

The J gene is TRBJ1-4, the V gene TRBV27; unclear D gene. There are 13 residues in the CDR3. V was shortened by 4 bases and J by 7 bases, with 10 bases between the two germline ends. Germline V lookup: CDR1 MNHEY, CDR2 SMNVEV (reference sequence). CDR3 sequence reads: CASSWFSGEKLFF. CDR3 nucleotide sequence: TGTGCCAGCAGTTGGTTTTCGGGTGAAAAACTGTTTTTT.

CDR3 DNA: TGTGCCAGCAGATCAAGCGGGGGACATGACGAGCAGTACTTC. It translates to CASRSSGGHDEQYF. V is TRBV6-5 and J is TRBJ2-7, with 8 positions matching TRBD2. Germline-derived CDR1 and CDR2 are MNHEY and SVGAGI. The ends lost 6 bases at V and 5 bases at J; junction bases unmatched: 9. The CDR3 loop spans 14 amino acids.